The 4 T cell receptor beta chains presented below share a single source sample, sequenced in a study of T-cell reconstitution after alpha-beta-depleted transplantation in children. Construction of the TCRbeta library involved unique molecular identifiers. One entry per CDR3 protein results from TCRdb running MiXCR on the PCR reads. The table includes hundreds of thousands of distinct CDR3 sequences, over 10% detected once. Here the sequenced sample was PBMCs, mostly from graft donor cells, taken 360 days after TCRalphabeta/CD19-depleted stem cell transplant. The receptors derive from a male patient younger than 18 who had a stem cell transplant for acute myeloid leukemia, so the T cells may come from the graft donor.

This clonotype was counted many times. The chain employs TRBV7-6 and TRBJ1-1; 10 bases map to TRBD1. The V segment lost 5 bases and the J segment 1 base; nucleotides outside the gene matches: 19. The CDR3 loop spans 20 amino acids. The germline gives CDR1 SGHVS, CDR2 FNYEAQ. The CDR3 is CASSELTGGFGTRANTEAFF. The CDR3 DNA follows: TGTGCCAGCAGCGAATTGACAGGGGGCTTTGGTACACGAGCGAACACTGAAGCTTTCTTT.

This clonotype occurred a few times. This chain uses TRBV28 with TRBJ2-2, with a weak D call TRBD1 (6 bases). The germline V and J ends were trimmed by 2 bases and 4 bases, with 14 bases remaining between them. CDR1 and CDR2 from the germline V gene are MDHEN and SYDVKM. This CDR3 comprises 16 residues. The CDR3 coding sequence is TGTGCCAGCAGTTTACCCACGGGACACGCCACCGGGGAGCTGTTTTTT. This encodes CASSLPTGHATGELFF.

This chain joins TRBV5-1 and TRBJ2-7; perhaps TRBD1 as D (5 bases). CDR3 length equals 13 residues. V gave up 7 bases and J gave up 2 bases, with 13 bases separating them. Germline V CDR1 and CDR2: SGHRS, YFSETQ. In nucleotides, the CDR3 is TGCGCCAGCCGTTCAGAAGGGGCCTACGAGCAGTACTTC. Amino acid sequence: CASRSEGAYEQYF.

In its sample, this clonotype was seen a few times. CDR3 sequence reads: CASSSLGLDPYNEQFF. The CDR3 region has the DNA TGTGCCAGCAGCTCCCTGGGGCTAGATCCCTACAATGAGCAGTTCTTC. The chain links TRBV11-2 to TRBJ2-1; D possibly corresponds to TRBD1 (5 bases). Germline CDR1 SGHAT, CDR2 FQNNGV. The CDR3 is 16 amino acids. Trimming shortened V by 4 bases and J by 2 bases, and 15 bases separated the two germline ends. Variable domain in full (rest from reference TRBV11-2 and TRBJ2-1): EAGVAQSPRYKIIEKRQSVAFWCNPISGHATLYWYQQILGQGPKLLIQFQNNGVVDDSQLPKDRFSAERLKGVDSTLKIQPAKLEDSAVYLCASSSLGLDPYNEQFFGPGTRLTVL.